This T cell receptor (beta chain) was profiled in a study of T cells in Graves' hyperthyroidism and ophthalmopathy. Orbital computed tomography and thyroid ultrasound, together with serum TRAb and thyroxine and clinical symptoms, were used for diagnoses. Study-wide findings and caveats: Blood shared most expanded thyroid clonotypes above 0.001.

This clonotype was picked up a small number of times. Its antigen remains unidentified. One junction end does not reproduce the germline sequence, and a read error may be involved. Template material for amplifying TCR beta CDR3 regions consisted of RNA transcripts. The HTBI primer set was used in a first-round RT-PCR of the TCR CDR3. TCRdb processed the multiplex PCR reads anew with MiXCR; each CDR3 protein has one entry. The sample consists of about 570,000 distinct CDR3 sequences, around 45% of them appearing once. The specimen was peripheral blood or thyroid tissue (not recorded which). The TCR was taken from an adult woman with Graves' disease, either hyperthyroidism or ophthalmopathy (not recorded which).

The CDR3 bases are TGCGCCAGAAGCTTTACGGGTGACCGCGGTCAGCCCCAGCATTTT. Residues: CARSFTGDRGQPQHF. The rearrangement uses TRBV5-1 and TRBJ1-5; D not certain. The germline CDR1 and CDR2 sequences are SGHRS and YFSETQ. The CDR3 consists of 15 residues.